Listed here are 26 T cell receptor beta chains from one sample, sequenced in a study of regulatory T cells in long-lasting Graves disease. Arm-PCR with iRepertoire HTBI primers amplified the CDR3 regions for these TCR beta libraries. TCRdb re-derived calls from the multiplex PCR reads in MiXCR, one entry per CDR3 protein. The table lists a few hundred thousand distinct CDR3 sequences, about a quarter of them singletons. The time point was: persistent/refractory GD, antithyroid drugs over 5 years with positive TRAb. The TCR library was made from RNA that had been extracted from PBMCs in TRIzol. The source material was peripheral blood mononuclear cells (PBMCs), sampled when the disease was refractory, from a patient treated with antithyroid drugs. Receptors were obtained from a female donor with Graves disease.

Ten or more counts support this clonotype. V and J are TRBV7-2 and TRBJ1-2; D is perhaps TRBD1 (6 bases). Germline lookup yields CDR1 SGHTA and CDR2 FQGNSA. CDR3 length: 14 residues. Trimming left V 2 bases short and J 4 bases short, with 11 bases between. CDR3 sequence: CASSLIGGPYGYTF. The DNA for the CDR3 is TGTGCCAGCAGCTTAATCGGGGGCCCCTATGGCTACACCTTC.

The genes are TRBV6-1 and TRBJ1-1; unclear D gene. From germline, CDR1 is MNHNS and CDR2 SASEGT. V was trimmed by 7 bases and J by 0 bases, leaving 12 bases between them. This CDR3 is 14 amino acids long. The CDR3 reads CASKKNNMNTEAFF. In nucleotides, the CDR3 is TGTGCCAGCAAGAAAAATAATATGAACACTGAAGCTTTCTTT.

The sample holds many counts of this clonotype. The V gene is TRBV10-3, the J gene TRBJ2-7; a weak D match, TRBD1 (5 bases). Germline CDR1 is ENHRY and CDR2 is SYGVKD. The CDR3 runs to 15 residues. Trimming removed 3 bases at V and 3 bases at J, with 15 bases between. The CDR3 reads CAISERQGSGYEQYF. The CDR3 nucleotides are TGTGCCATCAGTGAAAGGCAGGGTTCCGGCTACGAGCAGTACTTC.

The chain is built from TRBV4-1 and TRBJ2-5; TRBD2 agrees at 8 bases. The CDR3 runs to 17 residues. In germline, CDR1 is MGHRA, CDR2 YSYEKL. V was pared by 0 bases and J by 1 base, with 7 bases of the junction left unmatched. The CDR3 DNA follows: TGCGCCAGCAGCCAAGATAGGAACGCGGGAGGCCAAGAGACCCAGTACTTC. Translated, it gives CASSQDRNAGGQETQYF.

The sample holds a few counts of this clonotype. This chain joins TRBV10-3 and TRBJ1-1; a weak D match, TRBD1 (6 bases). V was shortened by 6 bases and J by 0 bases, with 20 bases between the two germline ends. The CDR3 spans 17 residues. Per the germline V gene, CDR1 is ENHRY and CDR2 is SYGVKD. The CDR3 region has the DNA TGTGCCATCAGGCAGAATGCTAAACAGGGCATGAACACTGAAGCTTTCTTT. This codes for CAIRQNAKQGMNTEAFF.

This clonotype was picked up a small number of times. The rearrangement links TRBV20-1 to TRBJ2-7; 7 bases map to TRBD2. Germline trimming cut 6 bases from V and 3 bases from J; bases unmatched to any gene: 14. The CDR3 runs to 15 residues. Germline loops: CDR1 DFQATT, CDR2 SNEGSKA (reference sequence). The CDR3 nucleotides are TGCAGTGCCCTGACTAGCTGGGGGACGCTCTACGAGCAGTACTTC. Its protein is CSALTSWGTLYEQYF.

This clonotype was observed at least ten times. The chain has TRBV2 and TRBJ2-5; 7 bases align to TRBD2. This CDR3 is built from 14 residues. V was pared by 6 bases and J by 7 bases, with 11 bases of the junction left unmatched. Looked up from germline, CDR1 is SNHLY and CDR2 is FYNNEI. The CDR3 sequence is CASRTSLSDGTQYF. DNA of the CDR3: TGTGCCAGCAGGACTAGCTTGTCTGACGGGACCCAGTACTTC.

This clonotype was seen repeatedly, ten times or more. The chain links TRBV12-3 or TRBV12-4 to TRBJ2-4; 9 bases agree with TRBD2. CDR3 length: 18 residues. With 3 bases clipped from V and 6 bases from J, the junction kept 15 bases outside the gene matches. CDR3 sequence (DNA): TGTGCCAGCAGTTTGGGGACTAGCCGAGGTCCAAGTAGAAACATTCAGTACTTC. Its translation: CASSLGTSRGPSRNIQYF.

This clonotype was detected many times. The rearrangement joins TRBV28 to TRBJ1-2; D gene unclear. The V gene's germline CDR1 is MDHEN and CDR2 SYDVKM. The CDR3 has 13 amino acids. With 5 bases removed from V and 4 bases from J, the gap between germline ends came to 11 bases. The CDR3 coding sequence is TGTGCCAGCAGTACCACGACCGGCTATGGCTACACCTTC. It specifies CASSTTTGYGYTF.

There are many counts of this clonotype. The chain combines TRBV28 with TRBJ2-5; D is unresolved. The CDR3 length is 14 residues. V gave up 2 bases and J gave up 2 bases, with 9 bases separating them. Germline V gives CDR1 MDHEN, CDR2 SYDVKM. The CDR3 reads CASSLGYGQETQYF. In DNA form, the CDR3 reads TGTGCCAGCAGTTTAGGTTACGGTCAAGAGACCCAGTACTTC.

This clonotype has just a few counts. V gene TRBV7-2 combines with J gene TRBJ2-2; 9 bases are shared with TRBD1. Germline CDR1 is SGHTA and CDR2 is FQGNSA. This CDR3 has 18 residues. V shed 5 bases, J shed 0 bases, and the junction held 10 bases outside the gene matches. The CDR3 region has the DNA TGTGCCAGCAGCCTAGTGGTGGGACAGGGTGCGAACACCGGGGAGCTGTTTTTT. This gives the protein CASSLVVGQGANTGELFF.

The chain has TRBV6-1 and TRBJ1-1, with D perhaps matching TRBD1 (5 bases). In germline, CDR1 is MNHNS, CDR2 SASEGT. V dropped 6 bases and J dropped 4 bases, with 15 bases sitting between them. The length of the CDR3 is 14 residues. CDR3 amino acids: CASSQRRGFTEAFF. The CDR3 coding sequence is TGTGCCAGCAGCCAACGAAGGGGTTTCACTGAAGCTTTCTTT.

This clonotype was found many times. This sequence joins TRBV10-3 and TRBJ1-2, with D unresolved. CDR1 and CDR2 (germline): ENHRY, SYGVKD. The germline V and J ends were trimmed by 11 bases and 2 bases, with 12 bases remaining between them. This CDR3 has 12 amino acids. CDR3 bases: TGTGCCCTCAAGACATCCAACTATGGCTACACCTTC. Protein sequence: CALKTSNYGYTF.

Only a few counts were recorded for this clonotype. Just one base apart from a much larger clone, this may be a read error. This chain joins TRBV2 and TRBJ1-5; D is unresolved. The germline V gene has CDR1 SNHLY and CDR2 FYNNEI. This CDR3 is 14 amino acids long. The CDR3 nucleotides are TGTGCCCGCAGTGACCTGGGAACCATACAGCCCCAGCATTTT. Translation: CARSDLGTIQPQHF.

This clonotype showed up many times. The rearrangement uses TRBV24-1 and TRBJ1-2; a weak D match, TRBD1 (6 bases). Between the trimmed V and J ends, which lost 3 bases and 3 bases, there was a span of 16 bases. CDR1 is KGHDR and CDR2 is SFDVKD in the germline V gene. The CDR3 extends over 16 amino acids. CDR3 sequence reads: CATSDPTGPGDYGYTF. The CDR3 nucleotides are TGTGCCACCAGTGATCCGACAGGCCCCGGGGACTATGGCTACACCTTC.

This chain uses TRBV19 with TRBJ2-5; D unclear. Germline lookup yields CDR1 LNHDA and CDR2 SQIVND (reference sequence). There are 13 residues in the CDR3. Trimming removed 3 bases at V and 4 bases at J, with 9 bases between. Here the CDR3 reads CASSIGDGETQYF. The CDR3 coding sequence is TGTGCCAGTAGTATTGGGGATGGAGAGACCCAGTACTTC.

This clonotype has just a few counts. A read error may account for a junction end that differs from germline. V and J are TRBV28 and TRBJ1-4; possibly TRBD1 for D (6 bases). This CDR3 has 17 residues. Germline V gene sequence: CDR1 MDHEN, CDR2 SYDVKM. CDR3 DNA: TGTGCCAGCACCCCCGGAACTTCGGGGGCAACTAATAAAAAACTGTTTTTT. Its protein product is CASTPGTSGATNKKLFF. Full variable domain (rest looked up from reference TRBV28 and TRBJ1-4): DVKVTQSSRYLVKRTGEKVFLECVQDMDHENMFWYRQDPGLGLRLIYFSYDVKMKEKGDIPEGYSVSREKKERFSLILESASTNQTSMYLCASTPGTSGATNKKLFFGSGTQLSVL.

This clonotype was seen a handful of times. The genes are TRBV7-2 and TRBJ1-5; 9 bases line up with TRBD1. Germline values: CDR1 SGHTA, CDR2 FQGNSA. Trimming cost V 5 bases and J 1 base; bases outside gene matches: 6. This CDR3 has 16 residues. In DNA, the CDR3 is TGTGCCAGCAGCCCAGAGGACAGGGGAAGCAATCAGCCCCAGCATTTT. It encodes CASSPEDRGSNQPQHF. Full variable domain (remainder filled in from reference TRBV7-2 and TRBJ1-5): GAGVSQSPSNKVTEKGKDVELRCDPISGHTALYWYRQSLGQGLEFLIYFQGNSAPDKSGLPSDRFSAERTGGSVSTLTIQRTQQEDSAVYLCASSPEDRGSNQPQHFGDGTRLSIL.

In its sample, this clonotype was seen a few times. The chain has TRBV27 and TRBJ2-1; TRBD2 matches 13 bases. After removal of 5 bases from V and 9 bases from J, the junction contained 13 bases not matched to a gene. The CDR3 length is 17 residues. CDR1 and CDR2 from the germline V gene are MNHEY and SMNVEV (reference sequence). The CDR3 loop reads CASSSRTSGSFGVEQFF. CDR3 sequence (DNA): TGTGCCAGCAGTAGCCGGACTAGCGGGAGCTTCGGGGTTGAGCAGTTCTTC.

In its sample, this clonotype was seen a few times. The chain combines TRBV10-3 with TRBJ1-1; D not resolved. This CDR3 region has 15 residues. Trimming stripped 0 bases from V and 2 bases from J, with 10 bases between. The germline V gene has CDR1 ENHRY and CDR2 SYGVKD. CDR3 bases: TGTGCCATCAGTGAGTCTGTATCGGCTAACACTGAAGCTTTCTTT. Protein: CAISESVSANTEAFF.

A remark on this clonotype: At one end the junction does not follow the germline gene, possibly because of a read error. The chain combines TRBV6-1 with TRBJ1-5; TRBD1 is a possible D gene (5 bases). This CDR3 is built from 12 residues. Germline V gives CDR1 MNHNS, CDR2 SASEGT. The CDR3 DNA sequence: TGTGCCAGCAGTGAAGAGCCAGGGTTGCAAAATTTT. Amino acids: CASSEEPGLQNF.

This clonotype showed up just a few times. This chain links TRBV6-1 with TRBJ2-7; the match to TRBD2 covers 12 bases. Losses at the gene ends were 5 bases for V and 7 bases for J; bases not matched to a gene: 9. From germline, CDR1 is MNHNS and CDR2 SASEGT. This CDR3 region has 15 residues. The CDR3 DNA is TGTGCCAGCAGTCCTCGACTAGCGGGAGCAGGAGAGCAGTACTTC. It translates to CASSPRLAGAGEQYF.

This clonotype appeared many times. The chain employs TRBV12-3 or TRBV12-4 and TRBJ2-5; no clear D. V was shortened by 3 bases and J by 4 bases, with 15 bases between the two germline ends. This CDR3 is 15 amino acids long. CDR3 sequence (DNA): TGTGCCAGCAGTTTCCGGGCCGCCGGGCGAGAGACCCAGTACTTC. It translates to CASSFRAAGRETQYF.

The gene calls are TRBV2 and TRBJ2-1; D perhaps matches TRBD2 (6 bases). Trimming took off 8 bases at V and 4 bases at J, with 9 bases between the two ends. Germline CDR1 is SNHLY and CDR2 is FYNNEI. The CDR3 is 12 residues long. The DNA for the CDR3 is TGTGCCAGCGGGGCGGGATACAATGAGCAGTTCTTC. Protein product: CASGAGYNEQFF. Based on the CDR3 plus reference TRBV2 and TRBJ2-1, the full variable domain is EPEVTQTPSHQVTQMGQEVILRCVPISNHLYFYWYRQILGQKVEFLVSFYNNEISEKSEIFDDQFSVERPDGSNFTLKIRSTKLEDSAMYFCASGAGYNEQFFGPGTRLTVL.

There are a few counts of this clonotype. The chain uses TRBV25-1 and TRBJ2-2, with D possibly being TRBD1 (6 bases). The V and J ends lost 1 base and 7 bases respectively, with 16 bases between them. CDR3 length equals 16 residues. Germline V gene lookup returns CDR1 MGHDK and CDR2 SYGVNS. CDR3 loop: CASSEFSGRGGGELFF. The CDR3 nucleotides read TGTGCCAGCAGTGAATTTTCGGGCAGGGGCGGCGGGGAGCTGTTTTTT. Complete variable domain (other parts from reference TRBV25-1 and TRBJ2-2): EADIYQTPRYLVIGTGKKITLECSQTMGHDKMYWYQQDPGMELHLIHYSYGVNSTEKGDLSSESTVSRIRTEHFPLTLESARPSHTSQYLCASSEFSGRGGGELFFGEGSRLTVL.

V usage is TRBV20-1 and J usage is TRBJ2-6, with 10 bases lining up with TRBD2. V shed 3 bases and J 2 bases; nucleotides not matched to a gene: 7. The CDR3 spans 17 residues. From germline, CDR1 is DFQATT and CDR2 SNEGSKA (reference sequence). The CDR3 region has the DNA TGCAGTGCTAGCGTCCTAGCGGGAGCCCCTGGGGCCAACGTCCTGACTTTC. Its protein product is CSASVLAGAPGANVLTF.